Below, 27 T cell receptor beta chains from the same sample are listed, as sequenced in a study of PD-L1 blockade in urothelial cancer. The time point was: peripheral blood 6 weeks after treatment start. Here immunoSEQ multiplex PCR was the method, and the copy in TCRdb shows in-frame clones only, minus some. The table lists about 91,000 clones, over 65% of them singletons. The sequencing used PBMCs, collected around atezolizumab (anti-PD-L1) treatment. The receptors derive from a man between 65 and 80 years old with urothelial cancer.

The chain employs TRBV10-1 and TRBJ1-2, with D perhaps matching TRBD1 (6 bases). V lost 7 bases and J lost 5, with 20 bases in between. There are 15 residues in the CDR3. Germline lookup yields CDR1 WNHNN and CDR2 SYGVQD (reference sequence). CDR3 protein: CASTLDRDKLYGYTF. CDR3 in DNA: TGCGCCAGCACATTAGACCGGGACAAGCTTTATGGCTACACCTTC.

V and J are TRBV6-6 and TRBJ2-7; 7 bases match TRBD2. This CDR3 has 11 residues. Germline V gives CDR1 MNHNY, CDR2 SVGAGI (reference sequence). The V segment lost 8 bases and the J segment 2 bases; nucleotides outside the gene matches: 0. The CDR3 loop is CASGGAYEQYF. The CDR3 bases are TGTGCCAGCGGGGGGGCCTACGAGCAGTACTTC.

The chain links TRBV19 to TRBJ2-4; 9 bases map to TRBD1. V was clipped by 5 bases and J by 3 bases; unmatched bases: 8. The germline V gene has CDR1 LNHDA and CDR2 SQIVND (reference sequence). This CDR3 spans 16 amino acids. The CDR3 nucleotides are TGTGCCAGTAGTGTCTCAGGGACAGGGAACAAAAACATTCAGTACTTC. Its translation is CASSVSGTGNKNIQYF.

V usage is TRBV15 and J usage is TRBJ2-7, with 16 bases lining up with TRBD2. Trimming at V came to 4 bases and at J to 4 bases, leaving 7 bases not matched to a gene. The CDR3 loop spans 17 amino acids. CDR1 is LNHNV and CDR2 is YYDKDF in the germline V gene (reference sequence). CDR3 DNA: TGTGCCACCAGCAAAGGGACTAGCGGGAGGGTCCGATACGAGCAGTACTTC. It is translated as CATSKGTSGRVRYEQYF. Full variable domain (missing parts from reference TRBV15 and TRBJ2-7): DAMVIQNPRYQVTQFGKPVTLSCSQTLNHNVMYWYQQKSSQAPKLLFHYYDKDFNNEADTPDNFQSRRPNTSFCFLDIRSPGLGDTAMYLCATSKGTSGRVRYEQYFGPGTRLTVT.

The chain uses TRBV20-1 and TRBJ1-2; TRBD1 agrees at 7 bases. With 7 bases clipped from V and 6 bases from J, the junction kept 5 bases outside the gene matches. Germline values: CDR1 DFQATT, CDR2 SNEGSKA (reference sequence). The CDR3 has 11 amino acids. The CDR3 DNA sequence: TGCAGTGGCAGGGGGATCCATGGCTACACCTTC. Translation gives CSGRGIHGYTF.

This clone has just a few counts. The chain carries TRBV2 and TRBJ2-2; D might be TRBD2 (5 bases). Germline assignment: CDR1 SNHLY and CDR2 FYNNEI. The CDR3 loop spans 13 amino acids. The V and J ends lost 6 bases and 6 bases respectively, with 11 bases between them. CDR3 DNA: TGTGCCAGCAGCCCAACTAGGCCCGGGGAGCTGTTTTTT. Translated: CASSPTRPGELFF.

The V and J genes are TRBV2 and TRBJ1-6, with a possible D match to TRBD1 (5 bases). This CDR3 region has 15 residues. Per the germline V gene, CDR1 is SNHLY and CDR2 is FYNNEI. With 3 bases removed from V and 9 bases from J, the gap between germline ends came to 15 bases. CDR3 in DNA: TGTGCCAGCAGTGATAGCGGGCAGGGTATTTCACCCCTCCACTTT. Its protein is CASSDSGQGISPLHF.

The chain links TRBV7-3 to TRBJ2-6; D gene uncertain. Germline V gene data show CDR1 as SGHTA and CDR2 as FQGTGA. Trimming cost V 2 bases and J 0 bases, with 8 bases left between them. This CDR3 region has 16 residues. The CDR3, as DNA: TGTGCCAGCAGCTTAGATCCGAGCTCTGGGGCCAACGTCCTGACTTTC. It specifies CASSLDPSSGANVLTF.

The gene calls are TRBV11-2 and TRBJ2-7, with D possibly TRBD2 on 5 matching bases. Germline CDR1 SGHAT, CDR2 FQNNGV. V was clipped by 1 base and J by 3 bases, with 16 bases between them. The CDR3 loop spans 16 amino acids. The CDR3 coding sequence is TGTGCCAGCAGCTTAGGCCCCAACGAGGGTTTCTACGAGCAGTACTTC. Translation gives CASSLGPNEGFYEQYF.

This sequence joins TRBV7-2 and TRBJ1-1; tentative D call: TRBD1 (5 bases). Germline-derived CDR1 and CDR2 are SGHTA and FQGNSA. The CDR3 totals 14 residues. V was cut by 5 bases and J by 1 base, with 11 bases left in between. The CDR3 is CASSQSGGNTEAFF. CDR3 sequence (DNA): TGTGCCAGCAGCCAGAGCGGGGGGAACACTGAAGCTTTCTTT.

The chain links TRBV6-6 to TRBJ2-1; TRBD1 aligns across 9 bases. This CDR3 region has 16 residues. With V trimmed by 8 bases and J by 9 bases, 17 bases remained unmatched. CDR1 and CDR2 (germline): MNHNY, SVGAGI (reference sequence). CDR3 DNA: TGTGCCAGCCTATATGGCGCGGGACAGGGAAAGGGTGAGCAGTTCTTC. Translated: CASLYGAGQGKGEQFF.

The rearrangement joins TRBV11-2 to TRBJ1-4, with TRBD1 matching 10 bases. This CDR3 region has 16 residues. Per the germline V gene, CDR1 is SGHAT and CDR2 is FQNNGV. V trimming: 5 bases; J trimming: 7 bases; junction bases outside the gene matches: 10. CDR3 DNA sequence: TGTGCCAGCAGCCCGACAGGGGGCGGGCATCGTGAAAAACTGTTTTTT. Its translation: CASSPTGGGHREKLFF.

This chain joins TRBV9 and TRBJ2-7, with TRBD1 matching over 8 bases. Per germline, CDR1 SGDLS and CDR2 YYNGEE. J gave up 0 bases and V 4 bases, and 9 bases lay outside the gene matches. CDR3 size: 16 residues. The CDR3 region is CASSSTGATSSYEQYF. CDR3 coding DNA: TGTGCCAGCAGCTCGACAGGGGCCACGAGCTCCTACGAGCAGTACTTC.

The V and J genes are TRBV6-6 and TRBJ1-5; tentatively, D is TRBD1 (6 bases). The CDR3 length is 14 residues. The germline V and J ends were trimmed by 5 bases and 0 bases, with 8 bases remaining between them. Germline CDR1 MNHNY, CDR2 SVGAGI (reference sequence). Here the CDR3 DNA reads TGTGCCAGCAGTCGGACAGTTAGCAATCAGCCCCAGCATTTT. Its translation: CASSRTVSNQPQHF.

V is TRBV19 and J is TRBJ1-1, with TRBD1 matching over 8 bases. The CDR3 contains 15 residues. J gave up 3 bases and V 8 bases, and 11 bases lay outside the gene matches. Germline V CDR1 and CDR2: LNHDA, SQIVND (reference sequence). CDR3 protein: CASLTPGGGDTEAFF. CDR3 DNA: TGTGCCAGTCTTACACCAGGGGGCGGAGACACTGAAGCTTTCTTT.

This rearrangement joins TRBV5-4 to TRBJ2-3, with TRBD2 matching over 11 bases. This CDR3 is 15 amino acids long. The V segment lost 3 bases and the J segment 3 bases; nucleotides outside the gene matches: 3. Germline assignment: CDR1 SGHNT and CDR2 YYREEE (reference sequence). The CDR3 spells CASSSRLAGTDTQYF. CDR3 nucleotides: TGTGCCAGCAGCTCACGACTAGCGGGGACAGATACGCAGTATTTT.

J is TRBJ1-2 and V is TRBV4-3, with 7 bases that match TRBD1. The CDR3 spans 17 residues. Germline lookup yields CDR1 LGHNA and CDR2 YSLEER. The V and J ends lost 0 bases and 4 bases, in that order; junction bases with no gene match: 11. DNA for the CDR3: TGCGCCAGCAGCCAAGATCTTTTATCGACAGGGATCTATGGCTACACCTTC. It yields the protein CASSQDLLSTGIYGYTF.

The CDR3 DNA is TGTGCCAGTAATTCCGGGACAGGGGGCTTCAATGAGCAGTTCTTC. Amino acids: CASNSGTGGFNEQFF. The chain carries TRBV19 and TRBJ2-1, with 12 bases matching TRBD1. CDR3 length equals 15 residues. CDR1 and CDR2 (germline): LNHDA, SQIVND (reference sequence). V shed 7 bases, J shed 6 bases, and the junction held 7 bases outside the gene matches.

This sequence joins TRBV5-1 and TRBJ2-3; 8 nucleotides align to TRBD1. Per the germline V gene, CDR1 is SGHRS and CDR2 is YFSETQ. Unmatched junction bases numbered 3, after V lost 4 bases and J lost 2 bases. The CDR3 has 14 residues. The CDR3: CASSRTGNTDTQYF. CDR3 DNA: TGCGCCAGCAGCCGGACAGGGAACACAGATACGCAGTATTTT.

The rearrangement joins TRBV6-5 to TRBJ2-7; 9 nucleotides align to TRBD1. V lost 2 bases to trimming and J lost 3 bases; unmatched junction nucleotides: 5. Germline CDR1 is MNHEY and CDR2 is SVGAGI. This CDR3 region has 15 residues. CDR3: CASSYGTGRNYEQYF. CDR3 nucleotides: TGTGCCAGCAGTTACGGGACAGGGCGGAACTACGAGCAGTACTTC.

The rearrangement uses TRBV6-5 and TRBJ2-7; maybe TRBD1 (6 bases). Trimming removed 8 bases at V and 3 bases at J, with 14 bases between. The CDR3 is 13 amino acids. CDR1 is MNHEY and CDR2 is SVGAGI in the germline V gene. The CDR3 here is CASAYRDNYEQYF. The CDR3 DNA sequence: TGTGCCAGCGCCTACCGGGACAACTACGAGCAGTACTTC.

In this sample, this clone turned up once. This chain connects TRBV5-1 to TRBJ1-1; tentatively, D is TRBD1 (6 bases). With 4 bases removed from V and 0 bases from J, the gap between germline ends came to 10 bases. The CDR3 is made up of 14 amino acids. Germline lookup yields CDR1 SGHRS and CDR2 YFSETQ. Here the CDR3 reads CASSQDSLNTEAFF. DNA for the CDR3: TGCGCCAGCAGCCAGGACAGTTTGAACACTGAAGCTTTCTTT.

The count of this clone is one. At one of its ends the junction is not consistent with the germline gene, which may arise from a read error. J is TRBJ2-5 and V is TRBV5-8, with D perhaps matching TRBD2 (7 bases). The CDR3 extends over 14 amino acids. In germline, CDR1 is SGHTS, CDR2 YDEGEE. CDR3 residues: CASRMLAGEAGSNF. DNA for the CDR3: TGTGCCAGCAGGATGTTGGCAGGGGAAGCGGGGTCGAACTTC. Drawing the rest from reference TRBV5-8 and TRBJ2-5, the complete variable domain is EAGVTQSPTHLIKTRGQQATLRCSPISGHTSVYWYQQALGLGLQFLLWYDEGEERNRGNFPPRFSGRQFPNYSSELNVNALELEDSALYLCASRMLAGEAGSNFGPGTRLLVL.

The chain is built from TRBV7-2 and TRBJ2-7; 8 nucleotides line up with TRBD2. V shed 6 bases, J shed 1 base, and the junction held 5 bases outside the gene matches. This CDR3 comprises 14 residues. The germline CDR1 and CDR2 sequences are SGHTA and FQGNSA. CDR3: CASSQTSASYEQYF. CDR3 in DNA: TGTGCCAGCAGTCAGACTAGCGCGTCCTACGAGCAGTACTTC.

CDR3 amino acids: CASSEAGGGADTGELFF. DNA of the CDR3: TGTGCCAGCAGTGAAGCGGGCGGGGGGGCCGACACCGGGGAGCTGTTTTTT. This chain links TRBV2 with TRBJ2-2, with 9 bases that match TRBD2. Germline V gene lookup returns CDR1 SNHLY and CDR2 FYNNEI. The CDR3 loop spans 17 amino acids. The V segment lost 0 bases and the J segment 3 bases; nucleotides outside the gene matches: 5.

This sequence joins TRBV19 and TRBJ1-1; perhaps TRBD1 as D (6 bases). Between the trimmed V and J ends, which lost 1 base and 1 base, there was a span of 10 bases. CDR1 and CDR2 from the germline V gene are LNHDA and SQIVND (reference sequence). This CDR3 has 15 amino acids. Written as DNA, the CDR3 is TGTGCCAGTAGTATAGGGACAGAAAGGAACACTGAAGCTTTCTTT. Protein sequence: CASSIGTERNTEAFF.

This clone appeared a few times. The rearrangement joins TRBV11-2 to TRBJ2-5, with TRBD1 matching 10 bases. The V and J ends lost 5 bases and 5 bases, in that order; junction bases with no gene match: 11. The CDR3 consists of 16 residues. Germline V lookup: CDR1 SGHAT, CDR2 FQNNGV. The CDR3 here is CASSQDRDRGRETQYF. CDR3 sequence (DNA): TGTGCCAGCAGCCAAGACCGGGACAGGGGTAGGGAGACCCAGTACTTC.